Listed here are 11 T cell receptor beta chains from one sample, sequenced in a study of shared clonotypes between healthy human individuals. Sequencing used immunoSEQ multiplex PCR; TCRdb keeps in-frame clones, though not all of them. The sample has 2,100,000 or so clones, nearly 97% seen once. Sequenced input: naive CD4+ T cells sorted from blood. Stated subset: CD45RA+ positively selected. These receptors all stem from a young man in good health.

This clone was recorded once. The rearrangement links TRBV27 to TRBJ2-3; 11 positions agree with TRBD2. Germline lookup yields CDR1 MNHEY and CDR2 SMNVEV (reference sequence). The CDR3 extends over 17 amino acids. The junction had 7 bases not matched to a gene; V was cut back by 3 bases and J by 2 bases. The CDR3 coding sequence is TGTGCCAGCAGTTTTGATATAGCGGGGGGGTTCACAGATACGCAGTATTTT. Its protein product is CASSFDIAGGFTDTQYF.

The CDR3 loop is CASGIGSEQYF. CDR3 sequence (DNA): TGTGCTAGTGGTATCGGGTCTGAGCAGTACTTC. J is TRBJ2-7 and V is TRBV12-5; no definite D call. V lost 5 bases to trimming and J lost 7 bases, with 9 bases between them. The CDR3 is made up of 11 amino acids. Germline loops: CDR1 LGHNT, CDR2 FRNRAP.

This clone showed up just once. V and J are TRBV5-4 and TRBJ2-2, with 9 bases matching TRBD1. The germline V gene has CDR1 SGHNT and CDR2 YYREEE (reference sequence). CDR3 length equals 15 residues. V was clipped by 6 bases and J by 6 bases; unmatched bases: 9. The CDR3 sequence is CASTWTGVDSGELFF. The CDR3 DNA reads as TGTGCCAGCACCTGGACAGGGGTGGATTCCGGGGAGCTGTTTTTT.

CDR3 region: CASRPGEAYTEAFF. CDR3 nucleotide sequence: TGTGCCAGCAGACCCGGGGAGGCGTACACTGAAGCTTTCTTT. The chain employs TRBV6-6 and TRBJ1-1, with D unclear. The germline gives CDR1 MNHNY, CDR2 SVGAGI (reference sequence). V dropped 6 bases and J dropped 3 bases, with 14 bases sitting between them. This CDR3 contains 14 residues.

This clone was found once. Other DNA sequences from this sample encode an identical CDR3 as well. This chain uses TRBV10-3 with TRBJ1-4, with D possibly TRBD1 on 6 matching bases. V lost 0 bases to trimming and J lost 7 bases, with 12 bases between them. This CDR3 region has 15 residues. Germline loops: CDR1 ENHRY, CDR2 SYGVKD. CDR3 sequence reads: CAISESGGGGEKLFF. DNA for the CDR3: TGTGCCATCAGTGAGTCGGGCGGGGGCGGTGAAAAACTGTTTTTT.

The rearrangement joins TRBV2 to TRBJ2-1; no reliable D call. CDR3 size: 12 residues. The V and J ends lost 10 bases and 5 bases respectively, with 12 bases between them. Germline loops: CDR1 SNHLY, CDR2 FYNNEI. CDR3 loop: CATTATNNEQFF. For the CDR3, the DNA is TGTGCCACTACTGCGACCAACAATGAGCAGTTCTTC.

J is TRBJ2-7 and V is TRBV7-2, with TRBD2 identical over 8 bases. Germline CDR1 and CDR2: SGHTA and FQGNSA. The CDR3 covers 15 residues. With V trimmed by 4 bases and J by 3 bases, 8 bases remained unmatched. The CDR3 reads CASSSSAGVRYEQYF. CDR3 DNA: TGTGCCAGCAGCTCTTCAGCGGGAGTTCGCTACGAGCAGTACTTC.

The chain links TRBV4-1 to TRBJ1-2; D gene uncertain. The CDR3 is 16 amino acids. V gave up 1 base and J gave up 4 bases, with 16 bases separating them. Per the germline V gene, CDR1 is MGHRA and CDR2 is YSYEKL. Here the CDR3 DNA reads TGCGCCAGCAGCCAAGGGGCGGGTTCCCAAACCTATGGCTACACCTTC. Protein product: CASSQGAGSQTYGYTF.

This chain joins TRBV29-1 and TRBJ2-5, with no clear D. This CDR3 spans 16 amino acids. CDR1 is SQVTM, CDR2 ANQGSEA, per germline. V dropped 2 bases and J dropped 5 bases, with 21 bases sitting between them. CDR3 sequence (DNA): TGCAGCGTTGAACCCAGTGGGGTATGGTTTGCGGAGACCCAGTACTTC. Protein product: CSVEPSGVWFAETQYF.

This clone was observed a single time. Other DNA sequences within the sample encode an identical CDR3. The chain joins TRBV2 to TRBJ1-6, with 9 positions matching TRBD1. The V and J ends lost 6 bases and 10 bases, in that order; junction bases with no gene match: 4. The CDR3 contains 13 residues. From germline, CDR1 is SNHLY and CDR2 FYNNEI. The CDR3 protein is CASRDRGPSPLHF. The CDR3 DNA reads as TGTGCCAGCAGGGACAGGGGTCCCTCACCCCTCCACTTT.

CDR3 sequence: CAWSAGQGAISEQYF. CDR3 nucleotides: TGTGCCTGGAGTGCGGGACAGGGGGCGATTAGCGAGCAGTACTTC. This chain joins TRBV30 and TRBJ2-7; 12 positions match TRBD1. With 1 base clipped from V and 6 bases from J, the junction kept 7 bases outside the gene matches. This CDR3 has 15 amino acids. Germline V gene lookup returns CDR1 GTSNPN and CDR2 SVGIG (reference sequence).